The 15 T cell receptor beta chains below all came from one sample that was sequenced in a study of T-cell reconstitution after alpha-beta-depleted transplantation in children. Unique molecular identifiers were built into the TCRbeta library. Each CDR3 protein is one row after TCRdb ran MiXCR on the PCR reads. The sample contains approximately 500,000 distinct CDR3 sequences, around 27% of which appear only once. The sample here was PBMCs, taken before TCRalphabeta/CD19-depleted stem cell transplant. The receptor set was obtained from a boy under two years old with Wiskott-Aldrich syndrome, due to receive a stem cell transplant.

The CDR3 spells CASSLGRTPKDNEQFF. Written as DNA, the CDR3 is TGTGCCAGCAGCTTAGGGAGGACTCCAAAGGATAATGAGCAGTTCTTC. The J gene is TRBJ2-1, the V gene TRBV7-2; possibly TRBD2 for D (5 bases). V lost 1 base and J lost 7, with 17 bases in between. There are 16 residues in the CDR3. CDR1 and CDR2 from the germline V gene are SGHTA and FQGNSA.

The chain joins TRBV29-1 to TRBJ1-1; D call uncertain. This CDR3 comprises 12 residues. The germline V and J ends were trimmed by 4 bases and 5 bases, with 11 bases remaining between them. The germline V gene has CDR1 SQVTM and CDR2 ANQGSEA. The CDR3 sequence: CSVGVGRTEAFF. The DNA for the CDR3 is TGCAGCGTTGGGGTCGGCAGGACTGAAGCTTTCTTT.

This clonotype was found a few times. The chain is built from TRBV5-5 and TRBJ2-2; the D call may be TRBD1 or TRBD2 (6 bases each). The CDR3 consists of 16 residues. V was shortened by 0 bases and J by 4 bases, with 13 bases between the two germline ends. The germline CDR1 and CDR2 sequences are SGHKS and YYEKEE (reference sequence). CDR3 region: CASSLAVRGGTGELFF. The CDR3 DNA follows: TGTGCCAGCAGCTTGGCCGTCAGGGGAGGCACCGGGGAGCTGTTTTTT.

The chain uses TRBV20-1 and TRBJ2-5; D remains unclear. CDR3 length: 14 amino acids. CDR1 and CDR2 from the germline V gene are DFQATT and SNEGSKA (reference sequence). Trimming cost V 0 bases and J 5 bases, with 13 bases left between them. CDR3 residues: CSARERIGAETQYF. The CDR3 DNA sequence: TGCAGTGCTAGAGAGAGGATCGGAGCGGAGACCCAGTACTTC.

The table lists this clonotype with a few counts. A clone one base away is much larger, so this may be a read error. This chain joins TRBV5-1 and TRBJ1-1; D unresolved. V lost 0 bases and J lost 1, with 7 bases in between. The length of the CDR3 is 14 residues. Looked up from germline, CDR1 is SGHRS and CDR2 is YFSETQ. In DNA form, the CDR3 reads TGCGCCAGCAGCTTGGAACAGAGGAACACTGAAGCTTTCTTT. This translates into CASSLEQRNTEAFF.

This clonotype was counted a few times. The rearrangement uses TRBV25-1 and TRBJ2-1; D possibly uses TRBD1 or TRBD2 (5 bases each). The V end lost 9 bases, the J end lost 0 bases, and 12 bases lay between the germline ends. CDR3 size: 14 residues. Looked up from germline, CDR1 is MGHDK and CDR2 is SYGVNS. The CDR3 region has the DNA TGTGCCAGTCCCGAGGGGTGCTCCTACAATGAGCAGTTCTTC. Its translation is CASPEGCSYNEQFF.

This clonotype has only a few counts. CDR3 amino acids: CSVDRGTTGELFF. The CDR3 DNA is TGCAGCGTTGACAGGGGGACCACCGGGGAGCTGTTTTTT. J is TRBJ2-2 and V is TRBV29-1; 7 bases line up with TRBD1. The CDR3 extends over 13 amino acids. Germline V gene lookup returns CDR1 SQVTM and CDR2 ANQGSEA. J gave up 4 bases and V 3 bases, and 2 bases lay outside the gene matches.

This clonotype was seen just once. A read error is possible here, since a much larger clone lies one base away. The genes are TRBV20-1 and TRBJ1-1, with D possibly TRBD1 on 6 matching bases. The germline CDR1 and CDR2 sequences are DFQATT and SNEGSKA (reference sequence). The CDR3 is made up of 12 amino acids. V shed 5 bases and J shed 7 bases, with 14 bases lying between them. The chain's CDR3 is CSAPGRGNEAFF. The CDR3 DNA reads TGCAGTGCTCCAGGGAGGGGGAATGAAGCTTTCTTT.

This clonotype was counted a few times. Compared with germline, one end of the junction differs, possibly owing to a read error. This sequence joins TRBV18 and TRBJ2-1; TRBD2 agrees at 11 bases. CDR3 size: 15 residues. Germline values: CDR1 KGHSH, CDR2 LQKENI. CDR3 in amino acids: CASSPLAGVDNEQFF. Written as DNA, the CDR3 is TGTGCCAGCTCGCCACTAGCGGGGGTAGACAATGAGCAGTTCTTC. The full variable domain, with the rest looked up from reference TRBV18 and TRBJ2-1, is NAGVMQNPRHLVRRRGQEARLRCSPMKGHSHVYWYRQLPEEGLKFMVYLQKENIIDESGMPKERFSAEFPKEGPSILRIQQVVRGDSAAYFCASSPLAGVDNEQFFGPGTRLTVL.

In this sample, this clonotype turned up a few times. This rearrangement joins TRBV6-2 or TRBV6-3 to TRBJ2-1; 7 bases align to TRBD1. Germline V CDR1 and CDR2: MNHEY, SVGEGT. The CDR3 covers 18 residues. Trimming cost V 6 bases and J 0 bases; bases outside gene matches: 14. CDR3 DNA: TGTGCCAGCAGCTACCCCCACAGGGGCGCCGGCTCCTACAATGAGCAGTTCTTC. This gives the protein CASSYPHRGAGSYNEQFF.

The J gene is TRBJ1-1, the V gene TRBV6-5, with D unclear. Germline values: CDR1 MNHEY, CDR2 SVGAGI. V lost 4 bases and J lost 1, with 16 bases in between. This CDR3 comprises 16 residues. The chain's CDR3 is CASSSLIVGRNTEAFF. In DNA, the CDR3 is TGTGCCAGCAGTTCGTTGATCGTGGGGAGGAACACTGAAGCTTTCTTT.

The rearrangement uses TRBV30 and TRBJ2-5; TRBD1 matches at 11 bases. Germline lookup yields CDR1 GTSNPN and CDR2 SVGIG (reference sequence). This CDR3 region has 14 residues. With V trimmed by 3 bases and J by 5 bases, 5 bases remained unmatched. Written as DNA, the CDR3 is TGTGCCTGGAGACGGACAGGGGGCGGGGAGACCCAGTACTTC. Protein: CAWRRTGGGETQYF.

This clonotype was picked up a small number of times. The V and J genes are TRBV12-3 or TRBV12-4 and TRBJ1-6; TRBD1 agrees at 7 bases. Losses at the gene ends were 5 bases for V and 7 bases for J; bases not matched to a gene: 8. CDR3 length: 15 residues. The CDR3 reads CASSPQGVRNSPLHF. For the CDR3, the DNA is TGTGCCAGCAGTCCTCAGGGGGTTAGGAATTCACCCCTCCACTTT.

This clonotype was seen a few times. The chain employs TRBV6-1 and TRBJ1-4; D gene uncertain. Trimming stripped 6 bases from V and 5 bases from J, with 16 bases between. The CDR3 extends over 15 amino acids. The germline V gene encodes CDR1 MNHNS and CDR2 SASEGT. CDR3 protein: CASSPRRPANEKLFF. Written as DNA, the CDR3 is TGTGCCAGCAGCCCCCGGCGGCCTGCAAATGAAAAACTGTTTTTT.

The V gene is TRBV5-5, the J gene TRBJ2-2, with 8 positions matching TRBD1. The junction had 8 bases not matched to a gene; V was cut back by 2 bases and J by 5 bases. Germline V lookup: CDR1 SGHKS, CDR2 YYEKEE (reference sequence). The CDR3 covers 16 residues. The chain's CDR3 is CASSFQGQGGTGELFF. The CDR3 DNA is TGTGCCAGCAGCTTTCAAGGACAGGGCGGGACCGGGGAGCTGTTTTTT.